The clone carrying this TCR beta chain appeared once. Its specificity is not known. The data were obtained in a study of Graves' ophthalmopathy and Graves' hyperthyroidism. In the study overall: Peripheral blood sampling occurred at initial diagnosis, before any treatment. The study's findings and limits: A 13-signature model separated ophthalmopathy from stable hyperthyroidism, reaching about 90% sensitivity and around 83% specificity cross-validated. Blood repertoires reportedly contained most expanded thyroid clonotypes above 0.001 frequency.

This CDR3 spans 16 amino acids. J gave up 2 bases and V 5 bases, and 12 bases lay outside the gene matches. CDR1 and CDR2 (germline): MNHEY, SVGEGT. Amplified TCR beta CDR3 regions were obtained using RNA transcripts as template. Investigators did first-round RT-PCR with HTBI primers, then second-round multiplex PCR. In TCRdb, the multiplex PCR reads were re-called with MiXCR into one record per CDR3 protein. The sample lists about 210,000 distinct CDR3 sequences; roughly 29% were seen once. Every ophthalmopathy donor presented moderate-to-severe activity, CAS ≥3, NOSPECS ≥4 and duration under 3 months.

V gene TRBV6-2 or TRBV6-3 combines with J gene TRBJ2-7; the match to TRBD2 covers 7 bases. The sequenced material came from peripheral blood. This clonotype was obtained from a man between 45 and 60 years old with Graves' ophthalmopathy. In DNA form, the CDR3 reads TGTGCCAGCAGTGATCCGAGCGGAGCGGGGACCTACGAGCAGTACTTC. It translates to CASSDPSGAGTYEQYF.